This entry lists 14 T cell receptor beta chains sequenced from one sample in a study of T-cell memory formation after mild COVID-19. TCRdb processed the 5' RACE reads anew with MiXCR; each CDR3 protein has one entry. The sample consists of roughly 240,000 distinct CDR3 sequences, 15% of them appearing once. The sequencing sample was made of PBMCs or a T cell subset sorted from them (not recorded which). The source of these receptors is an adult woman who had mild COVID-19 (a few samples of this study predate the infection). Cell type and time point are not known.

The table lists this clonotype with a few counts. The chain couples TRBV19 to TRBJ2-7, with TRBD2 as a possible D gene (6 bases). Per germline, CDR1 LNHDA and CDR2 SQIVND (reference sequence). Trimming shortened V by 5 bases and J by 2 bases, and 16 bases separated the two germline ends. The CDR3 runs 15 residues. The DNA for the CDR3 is TGTGCCAGTAGTGTAGCCGGGACTTTCACCTACGAGCAGTACTTC. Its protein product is CASSVAGTFTYEQYF.

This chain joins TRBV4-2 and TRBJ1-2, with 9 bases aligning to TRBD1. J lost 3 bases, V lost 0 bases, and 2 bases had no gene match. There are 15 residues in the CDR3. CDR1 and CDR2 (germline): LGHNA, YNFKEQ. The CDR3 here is CASSQDRTGDYGYTF. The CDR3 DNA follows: TGTGCCAGCAGCCAAGACCGGACAGGGGACTATGGCTACACCTTC.

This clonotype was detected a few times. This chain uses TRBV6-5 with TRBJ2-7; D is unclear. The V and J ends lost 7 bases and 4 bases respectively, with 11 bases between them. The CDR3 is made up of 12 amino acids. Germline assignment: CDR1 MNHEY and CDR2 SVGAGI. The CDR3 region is CASNQPKYEQYF. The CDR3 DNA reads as TGTGCCAGCAACCAACCCAAGTACGAGCAGTACTTC.

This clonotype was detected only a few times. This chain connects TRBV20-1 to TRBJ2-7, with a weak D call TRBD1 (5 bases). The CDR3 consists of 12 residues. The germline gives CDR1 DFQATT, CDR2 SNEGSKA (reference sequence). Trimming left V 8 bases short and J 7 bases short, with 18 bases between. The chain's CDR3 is CSILLGREEQYF. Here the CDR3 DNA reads TGCAGTATTCTTCTGGGCAGGGAAGAGCAGTACTTC.

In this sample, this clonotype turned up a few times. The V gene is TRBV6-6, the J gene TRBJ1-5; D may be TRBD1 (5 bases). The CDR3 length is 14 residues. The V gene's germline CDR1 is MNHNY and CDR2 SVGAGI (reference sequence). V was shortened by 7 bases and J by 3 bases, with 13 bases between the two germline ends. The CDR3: CASMGQGYNQPQHF. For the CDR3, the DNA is TGTGCCAGCATGGGGCAGGGCTACAATCAGCCCCAGCATTTT.

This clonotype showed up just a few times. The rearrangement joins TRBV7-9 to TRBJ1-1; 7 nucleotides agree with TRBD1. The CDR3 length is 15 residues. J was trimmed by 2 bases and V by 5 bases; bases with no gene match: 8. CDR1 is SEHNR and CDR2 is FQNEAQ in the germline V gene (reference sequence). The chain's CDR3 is CASSPLDRANTEAFF. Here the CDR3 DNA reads TGTGCCAGCAGCCCACTCGACAGGGCTAACACTGAAGCTTTCTTT.

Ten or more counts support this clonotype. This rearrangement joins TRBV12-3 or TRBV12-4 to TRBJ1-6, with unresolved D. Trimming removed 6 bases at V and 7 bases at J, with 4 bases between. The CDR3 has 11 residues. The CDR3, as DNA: TGTGCCAGCAGAGGCAATTCACCCCTCCACTTT. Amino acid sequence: CASRGNSPLHF.

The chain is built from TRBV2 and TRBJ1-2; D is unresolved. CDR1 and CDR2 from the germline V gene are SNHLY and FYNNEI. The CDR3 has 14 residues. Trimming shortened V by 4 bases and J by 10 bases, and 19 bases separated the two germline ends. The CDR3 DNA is TGTGCCAGCAGTGTAGATCTAGGTCCGGAAGACTACACCTTC. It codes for CASSVDLGPEDYTF.

CDR3 region: CASSQGGLANNEQFF. For the CDR3, the DNA is TGCGCCAGCAGCCAAGGAGGTCTAGCGAATAATGAGCAGTTCTTC. V usage is TRBV4-3 and J usage is TRBJ2-1; a possible D gene is TRBD2 (6 bases). The germline V and J ends were trimmed by 1 base and 7 bases, with 14 bases remaining between them. Germline values: CDR1 LGHNA, CDR2 YSLEER. This CDR3 has 15 amino acids.

CDR3 coding DNA: TGTGCCAGCAGTGGTAGCGGGGGGGGAGAGACCCAGTACTTC. It yields the protein CASSGSGGGETQYF. The rearrangement joins TRBV2 to TRBJ2-5, with 11 nucleotides matching TRBD2. From germline, CDR1 is SNHLY and CDR2 FYNNEI. The CDR3 is made up of 14 amino acids. After removal of 4 bases from V and 4 bases from J, the junction contained 2 bases not matched to a gene.

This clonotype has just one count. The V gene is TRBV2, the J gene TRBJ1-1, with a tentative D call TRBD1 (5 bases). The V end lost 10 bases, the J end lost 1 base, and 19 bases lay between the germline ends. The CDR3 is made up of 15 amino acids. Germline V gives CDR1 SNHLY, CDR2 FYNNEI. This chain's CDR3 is CATVGQGGWNTEAFF. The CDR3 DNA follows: TGTGCCACGGTGGGGCAGGGCGGATGGAACACTGAAGCTTTCTTT.

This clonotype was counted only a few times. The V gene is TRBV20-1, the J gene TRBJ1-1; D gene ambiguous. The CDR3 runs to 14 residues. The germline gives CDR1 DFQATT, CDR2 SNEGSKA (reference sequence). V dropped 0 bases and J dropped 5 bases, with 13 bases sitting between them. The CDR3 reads CSARDYSAPTEAFF. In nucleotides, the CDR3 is TGCAGTGCTAGAGATTACAGCGCGCCTACTGAAGCTTTCTTT.

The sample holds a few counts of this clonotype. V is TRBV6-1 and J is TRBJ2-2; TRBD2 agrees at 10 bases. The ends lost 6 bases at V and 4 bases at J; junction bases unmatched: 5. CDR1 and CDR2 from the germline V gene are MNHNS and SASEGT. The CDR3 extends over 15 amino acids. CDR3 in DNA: TGTGCCAGCAGAGATAGCGGGGGGCGCACCGGGGAGCTGTTTTTT. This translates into CASRDSGGRTGELFF.

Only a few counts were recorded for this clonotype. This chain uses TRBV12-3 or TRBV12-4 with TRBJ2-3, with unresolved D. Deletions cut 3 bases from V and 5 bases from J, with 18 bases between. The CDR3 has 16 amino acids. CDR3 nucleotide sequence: TGTGCCAGCAGTTTCTATATCGCGGAGAAGAAAGATACGCAGTATTTT. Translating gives CASSFYIAEKKDTQYF.